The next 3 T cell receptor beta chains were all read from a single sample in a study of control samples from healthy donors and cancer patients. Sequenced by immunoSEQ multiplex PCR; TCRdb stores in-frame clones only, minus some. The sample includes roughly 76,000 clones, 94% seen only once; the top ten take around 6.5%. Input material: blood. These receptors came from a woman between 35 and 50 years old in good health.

The CDR3 sequence: CASSLAGHINQPQHF. As DNA, the CDR3 is TGCGCCAGCAGCTTAGCGGGCCACATCAATCAGCCCCAGCATTTT. This sequence joins TRBV5-1 and TRBJ1-5; the D is unclear. Trimming pared 2 bases from V and 3 bases from J, leaving 12 bases between. This CDR3 region has 15 residues. CDR1 is SGHRS, CDR2 YFSETQ, per germline.

CDR3 in amino acids: CASRFQGAPNQPQHF. In nucleotides, the CDR3 is TGTGCCAGCAGATTCCAGGGGGCCCCCAATCAGCCCCAGCATTTT. The chain couples TRBV27 to TRBJ1-5, with 8 bases aligning to TRBD1. CDR1 and CDR2 from the germline V gene are MNHEY and SMNVEV (reference sequence). The CDR3 is 15 amino acids. The junction had 7 bases not matched to a gene; V was cut back by 6 bases and J by 3 bases.

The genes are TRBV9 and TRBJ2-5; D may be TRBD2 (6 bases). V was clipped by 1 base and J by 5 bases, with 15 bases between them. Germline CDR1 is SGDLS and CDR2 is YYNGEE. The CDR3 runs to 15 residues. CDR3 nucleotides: TGTGCCAGCAGCGTAAGTGGGGGGTCGGGTGAGACCCAGTACTTC. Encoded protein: CASSVSGGSGETQYF.